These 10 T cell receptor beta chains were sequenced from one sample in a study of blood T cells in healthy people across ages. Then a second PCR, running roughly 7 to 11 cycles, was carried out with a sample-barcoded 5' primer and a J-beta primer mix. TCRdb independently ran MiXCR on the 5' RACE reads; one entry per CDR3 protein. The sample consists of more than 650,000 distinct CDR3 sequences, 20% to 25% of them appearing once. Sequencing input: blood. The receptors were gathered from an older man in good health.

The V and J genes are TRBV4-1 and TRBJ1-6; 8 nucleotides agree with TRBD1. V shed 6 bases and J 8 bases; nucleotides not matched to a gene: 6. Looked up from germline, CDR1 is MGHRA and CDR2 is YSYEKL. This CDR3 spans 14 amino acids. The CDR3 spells CASSSTGGDSPLHF. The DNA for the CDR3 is TGCGCCAGCAGTAGTACAGGGGGAGATTCACCCCTCCACTTT.

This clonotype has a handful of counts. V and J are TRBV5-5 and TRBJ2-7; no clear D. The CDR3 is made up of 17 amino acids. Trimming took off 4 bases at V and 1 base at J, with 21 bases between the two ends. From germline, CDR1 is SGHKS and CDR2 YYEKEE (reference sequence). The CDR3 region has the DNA TGTGCCAGCAGCCCGGCTAAGGACGGCCCCCATTCCTACGAGCAGTACTTC. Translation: CASSPAKDGPHSYEQYF.

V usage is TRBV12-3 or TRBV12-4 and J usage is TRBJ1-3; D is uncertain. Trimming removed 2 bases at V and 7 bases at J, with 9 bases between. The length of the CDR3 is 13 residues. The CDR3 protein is CASSLNLRNTIYF. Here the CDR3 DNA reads TGTGCCAGCAGTTTAAACCTCCGGAACACCATATATTTT.

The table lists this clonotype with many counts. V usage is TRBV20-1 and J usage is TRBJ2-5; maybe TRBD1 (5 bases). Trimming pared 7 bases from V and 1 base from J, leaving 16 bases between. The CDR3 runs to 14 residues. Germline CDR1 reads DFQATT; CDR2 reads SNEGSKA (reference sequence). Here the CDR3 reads CSGRAENFQETQYF. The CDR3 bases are TGCAGTGGCAGGGCTGAGAATTTCCAAGAGACCCAGTACTTC.

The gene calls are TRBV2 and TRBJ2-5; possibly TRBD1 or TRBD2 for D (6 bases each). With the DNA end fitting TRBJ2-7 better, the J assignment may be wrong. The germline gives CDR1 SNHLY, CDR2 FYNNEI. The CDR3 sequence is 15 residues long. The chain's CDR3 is CASSEPSGGRYEQYF. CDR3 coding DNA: TGTGCCAGCAGTGAACCCTCCGGGGGCCGCTACGAGCAGTACTTC.

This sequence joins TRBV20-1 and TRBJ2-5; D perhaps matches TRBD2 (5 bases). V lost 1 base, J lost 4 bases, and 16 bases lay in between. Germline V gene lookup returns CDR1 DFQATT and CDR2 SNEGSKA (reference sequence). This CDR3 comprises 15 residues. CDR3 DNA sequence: TGCAGTGCTAGAGGCCTACGACCCAGCGGAGAGACCCAGTACTTC. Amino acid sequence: CSARGLRPSGETQYF.

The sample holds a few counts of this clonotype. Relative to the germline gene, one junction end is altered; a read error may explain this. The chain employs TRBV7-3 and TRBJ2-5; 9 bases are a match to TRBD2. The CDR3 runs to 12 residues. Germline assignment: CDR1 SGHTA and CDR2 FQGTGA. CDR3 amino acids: CARRGGGETQYF. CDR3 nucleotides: TGTGCCAGGCGGGGGGGCGGGGAGACCCAATACTTC.

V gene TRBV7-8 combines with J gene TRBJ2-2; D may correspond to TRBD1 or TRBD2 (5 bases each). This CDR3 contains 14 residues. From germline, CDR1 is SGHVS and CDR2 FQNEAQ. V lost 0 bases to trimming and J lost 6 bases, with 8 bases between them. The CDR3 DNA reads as TGTGCCAGCAGCTTAGCCCGGGGCGCCGGGGAGCTGTTTTTT. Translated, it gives CASSLARGAGELFF.

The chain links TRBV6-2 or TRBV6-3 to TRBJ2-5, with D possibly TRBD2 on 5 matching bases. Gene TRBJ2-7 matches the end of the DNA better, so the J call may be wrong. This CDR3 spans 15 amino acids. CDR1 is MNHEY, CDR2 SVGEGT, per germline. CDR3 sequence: CASSHSHRGTYEQYV. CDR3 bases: TGTGCCAGCAGCCACTCCCATCGGGGAACCTACGAGCAGTACGTC.

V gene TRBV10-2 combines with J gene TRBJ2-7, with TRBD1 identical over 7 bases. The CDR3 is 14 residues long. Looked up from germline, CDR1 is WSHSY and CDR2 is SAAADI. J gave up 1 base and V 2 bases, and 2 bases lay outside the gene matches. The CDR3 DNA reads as TGCGCCAGCAGTGAGCTGGGACAGTCCTACGAGCAGTACTTC. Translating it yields CASSELGQSYEQYF.